This TCR beta chain was captured by sequencing in a study of blood T cell repertoires in COVID-19. Study background: Donors in the United States, Italy and Spain gave samples during acute or convalescent COVID-19. The cDNA or gDNA used as material had been derived from T cells, B-cell-depleted T cells, or PBMCs.

Original processing notes: Estimation of nucleated cell counts was performed using reference gene primer amplification. The method was immunoSEQ multiplex PCR; TCRdb's version includes in-frame clones alone and lacks a portion of them. The V and J calls and clone size are taken from that table; D and trimming were inferred from the DNA. Of approximately 110,000 clones listed, 80% to 90% are singletons. Germline V CDR1 and CDR2: ENHRY, SYGVKD. This CDR3 region has 14 residues. Trimming took 4 bases from V and 3 from J; bases not matched to a gene: 0. Sequencing used peripheral blood. V is TRBV10-3 and J is TRBJ1-6; TRBD1 matches at 7 bases. The TCR comes from a woman aged 45-65 years with active or convalescent COVID-19. CDR3 coding DNA: TGTGCCATCAGTGGGGACAGCTATAATTCACCCCTCCACTTT. Translating it yields CAISGDSYNSPLHF.